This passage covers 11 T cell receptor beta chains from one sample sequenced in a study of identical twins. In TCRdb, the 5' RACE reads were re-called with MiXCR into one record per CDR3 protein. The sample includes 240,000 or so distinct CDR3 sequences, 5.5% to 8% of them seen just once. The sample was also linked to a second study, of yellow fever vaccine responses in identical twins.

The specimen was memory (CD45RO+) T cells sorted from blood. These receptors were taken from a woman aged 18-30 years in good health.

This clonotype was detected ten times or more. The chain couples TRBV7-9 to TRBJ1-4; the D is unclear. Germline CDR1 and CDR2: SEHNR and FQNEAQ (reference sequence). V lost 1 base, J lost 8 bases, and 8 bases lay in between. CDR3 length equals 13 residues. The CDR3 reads CASSLDGREKLFF. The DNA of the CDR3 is TGTGCCAGCAGCTTAGATGGGCGGGAAAAACTGTTTTTT.

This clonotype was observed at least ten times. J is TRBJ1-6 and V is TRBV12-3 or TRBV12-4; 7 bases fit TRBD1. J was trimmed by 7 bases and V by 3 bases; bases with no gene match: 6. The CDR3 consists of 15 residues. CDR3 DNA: TGTGCCAGCAGTTTGTCGGACAGGAAAAATTCACCCCTCCACTTT. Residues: CASSLSDRKNSPLHF.

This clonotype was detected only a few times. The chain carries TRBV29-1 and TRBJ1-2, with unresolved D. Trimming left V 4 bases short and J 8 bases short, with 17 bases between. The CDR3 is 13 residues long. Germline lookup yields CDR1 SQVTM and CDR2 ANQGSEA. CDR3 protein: CSVGRSQGVGYTF. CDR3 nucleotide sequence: TGCAGCGTTGGAAGGAGCCAAGGCGTGGGCTACACCTTC.

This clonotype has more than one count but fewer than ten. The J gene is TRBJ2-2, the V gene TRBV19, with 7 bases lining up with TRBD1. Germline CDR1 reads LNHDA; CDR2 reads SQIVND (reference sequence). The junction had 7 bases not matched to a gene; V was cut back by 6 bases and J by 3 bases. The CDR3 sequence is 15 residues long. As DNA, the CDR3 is TGTGCCAGTAGCGAGACAGGGTTAGACACCGGGGAGCTGTTTTTT. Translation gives CASSETGLDTGELFF. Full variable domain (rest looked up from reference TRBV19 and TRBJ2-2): DGGITQSPKYLFRKEGQNVTLSCEQNLNHDAMYWYRQDPGQGLRLIYYSQIVNDFQKGDIAEGYSVSREKKESFPLTVTSAQKNPTAFYLCASSETGLDTGELFFGEGSRLTVL.

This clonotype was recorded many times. The CDR3 bases are TGCAGTGCTAGACATTTGACAGCGAGCTCCTATAATTCACCCCTCCACTTT. Translating gives CSARHLTASSYNSPLHF. This chain uses TRBV20-1 with TRBJ1-6, with D perhaps matching TRBD1 (5 bases). V dropped 2 bases and J dropped 0 bases, with 14 bases sitting between them. Germline CDR1 DFQATT, CDR2 SNEGSKA (reference sequence). The CDR3 is made up of 17 amino acids.

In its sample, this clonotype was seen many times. CDR3 residues: CSARPETSQPQHF. Here the CDR3 DNA reads TGCAGTGCTCGCCCTGAGACTAGTCAGCCCCAGCATTTT. This sequence joins TRBV20-1 and TRBJ1-5; D is undetermined. CDR1 and CDR2 from the germline V gene are DFQATT and SNEGSKA (reference sequence). The CDR3 length is 13 residues. Trimming pared 5 bases from V and 6 bases from J, leaving 14 bases between.

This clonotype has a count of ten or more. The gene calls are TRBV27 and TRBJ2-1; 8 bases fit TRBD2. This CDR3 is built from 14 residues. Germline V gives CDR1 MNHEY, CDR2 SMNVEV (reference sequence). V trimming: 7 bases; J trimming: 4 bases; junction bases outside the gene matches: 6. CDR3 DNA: TGTGCCAGCAAGCTAGCGGGCCAGTACAATGAGCAGTTCTTC. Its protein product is CASKLAGQYNEQFF.

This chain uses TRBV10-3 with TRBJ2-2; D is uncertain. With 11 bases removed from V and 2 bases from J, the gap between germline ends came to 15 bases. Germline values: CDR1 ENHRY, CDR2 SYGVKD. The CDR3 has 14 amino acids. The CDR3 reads CASPPQFNTGELFF. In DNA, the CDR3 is TGTGCCTCGCCCCCGCAGTTTAACACCGGGGAGCTGTTTTTT.

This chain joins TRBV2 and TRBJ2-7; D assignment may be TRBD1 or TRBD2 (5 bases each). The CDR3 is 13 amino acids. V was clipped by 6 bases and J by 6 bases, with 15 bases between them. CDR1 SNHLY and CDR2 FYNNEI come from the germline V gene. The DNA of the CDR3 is TGTGCCAGCAGAGGGGACCTGAGGGGCGAGCAGTACTTC. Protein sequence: CASRGDLRGEQYF.

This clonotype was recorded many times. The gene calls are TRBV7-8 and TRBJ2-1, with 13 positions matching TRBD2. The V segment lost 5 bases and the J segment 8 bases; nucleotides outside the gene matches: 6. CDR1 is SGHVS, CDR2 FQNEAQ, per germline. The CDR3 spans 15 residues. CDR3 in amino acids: CASSPLAGGPYEQFF. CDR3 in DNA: TGTGCCAGCAGCCCACTAGCGGGAGGGCCGTATGAGCAGTTCTTC.

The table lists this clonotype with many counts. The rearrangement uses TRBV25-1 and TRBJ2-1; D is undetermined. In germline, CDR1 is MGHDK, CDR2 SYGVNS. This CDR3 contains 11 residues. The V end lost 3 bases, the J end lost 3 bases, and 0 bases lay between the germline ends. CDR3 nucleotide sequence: TGTGCCAGCAGTGACTACAATGAGCAGTTCTTC. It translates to CASSDYNEQFF.